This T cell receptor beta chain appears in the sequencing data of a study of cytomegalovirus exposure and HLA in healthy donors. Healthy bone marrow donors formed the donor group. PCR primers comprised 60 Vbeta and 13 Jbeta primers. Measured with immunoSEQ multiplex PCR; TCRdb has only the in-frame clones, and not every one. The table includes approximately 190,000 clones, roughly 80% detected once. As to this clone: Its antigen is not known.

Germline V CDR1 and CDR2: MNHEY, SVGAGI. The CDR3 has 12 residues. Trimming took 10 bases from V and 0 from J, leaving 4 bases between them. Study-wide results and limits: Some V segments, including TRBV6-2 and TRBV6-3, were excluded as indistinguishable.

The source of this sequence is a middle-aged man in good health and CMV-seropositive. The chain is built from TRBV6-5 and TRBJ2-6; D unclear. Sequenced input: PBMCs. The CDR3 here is CATYSGANVLTF. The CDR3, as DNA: TGTGCCACCTACTCTGGGGCCAACGTCCTGACTTTC.